A single sample gave rise to the 11 T cell receptor beta chains below, sequenced in a study of spatial heterogeneity in lung cancer. TCRdb processed the 5' RACE reads anew with MiXCR; each CDR3 protein has one entry. This table holds approximately 44,000 distinct CDR3 sequences, around 15% found once. The time point: sample taken at primary tumor resection. Sequenced here: PBMCs, sampled at surgery. These receptors originate from a male donor with early-stage non-small cell lung cancer.

This clonotype was found many times. The chain links TRBV5-6 to TRBJ1-4, with TRBD1 matching 8 bases. This CDR3 is 15 amino acids long. CDR1 is SGHDT, CDR2 YYEEEE, per germline. The ends lost 5 bases at V and 5 bases at J; junction bases unmatched: 8. This chain's CDR3 is CASSFRGLGNEKLFF. Here the CDR3 DNA reads TGTGCCAGCAGTTTCAGGGGGCTGGGGAATGAAAAACTGTTTTTT.

Many counts were recorded for this clonotype. The rearrangement links TRBV12-3 or TRBV12-4 to TRBJ1-2; D is unclear. V dropped 3 bases and J dropped 5 bases, with 7 bases sitting between them. The CDR3 runs to 12 residues. The CDR3 DNA reads TGTGCCAGCAGTTTTGGGGAATATGGCTACACCTTC. Translation gives CASSFGEYGYTF.

This clonotype was observed at least ten times. CDR3 nucleotide sequence: TGTGCCAGCAGCTTGGTGACAGGGGATACCTACGAGCAGTACTTC. This codes for CASSLVTGDTYEQYF. The chain joins TRBV5-8 to TRBJ2-7; the match to TRBD1 covers 8 bases. V lost 0 bases, J lost 2 bases, and 4 bases stayed unmatched. The V gene's germline CDR1 is SGHTS and CDR2 YDEGEE. The CDR3 has 15 amino acids.

The rearrangement uses TRBV4-3 and TRBJ2-3, with TRBD2 identical over 13 bases. The CDR3 covers 18 residues. From germline, CDR1 is LGHNA and CDR2 YSLEER. The V gene end was trimmed by 3 bases and the J gene end by 2 bases; junction bases not matched to a gene: 8. DNA for the CDR3: TGCGCCAGCAGCCAGGCCGGGACTAGCGGGATCTCCACAGATACGCAGTATTTT. Translation: CASSQAGTSGISTDTQYF.

There are many counts of this clonotype. The chain employs TRBV5-1 and TRBJ2-7; D gene uncertain. This CDR3 is built from 14 residues. The V gene lost 0 bases and the J gene lost 0 bases, with 7 bases spanning the gap. Per germline, CDR1 SGHRS and CDR2 YFSETQ. CDR3 amino acids: CASSLEASSYEQYF. CDR3 nucleotide sequence: TGCGCCAGCAGCTTGGAGGCGAGCTCCTACGAGCAGTACTTC.

The rearrangement links TRBV2 to TRBJ2-7; tentative D call: TRBD1 (6 bases). The V and J ends lost 3 bases and 4 bases respectively, with 13 bases between them. Per germline, CDR1 SNHLY and CDR2 FYNNEI. CDR3 length: 14 amino acids. In DNA form, the CDR3 reads TGTGCCAGCAGTGAGGGCAGGGGTAGTTACGAGCAGTACTTC. Encoded protein: CASSEGRGSYEQYF.

The sample holds one count of this clonotype. The chain combines TRBV19 with TRBJ1-2; D is undetermined. The CDR3 contains 13 residues. Germline V gene data show CDR1 as LNHDA and CDR2 as SQIVND (reference sequence). Trimming pared 3 bases from V and 4 bases from J, leaving 9 bases between. CDR3 nucleotides: TGTGCCAGTAGTATTGCGGGTGGCTATGGCTACACCTTC. Translated, it gives CASSIAGGYGYTF.

This clonotype was counted between two and nine times. The chain joins TRBV3-1 to TRBJ1-6; TRBD1 matches at 9 bases. The CDR3 totals 12 residues. Looked up from germline, CDR1 is LGHDT and CDR2 is YNNKEL (reference sequence). The V gene end was trimmed by 8 bases and the J gene end by 7 bases; junction bases not matched to a gene: 0. CDR3 amino acids: CASGTGNSPLHF. As DNA, the CDR3 is TGTGCCAGCGGGACAGGGAATTCACCCCTCCACTTT.

The chain employs TRBV5-1 and TRBJ2-5; 11 bases agree with TRBD2. Germline-derived CDR1 and CDR2 are SGHRS and YFSETQ. The V and J ends lost 9 bases and 5 bases, in that order; junction bases with no gene match: 9. The CDR3 loop spans 14 amino acids. The CDR3 spells CATGLAGGFETQYF. The DNA for the CDR3 is TGCGCCACCGGGCTAGCGGGAGGTTTTGAGACCCAGTACTTC.

This clonotype was observed at least ten times. V usage is TRBV2 and J usage is TRBJ1-6; possibly TRBD1 for D (6 bases). This CDR3 is 14 amino acids long. V was shortened by 6 bases and J by 8 bases, with 14 bases between the two germline ends. Looked up from germline, CDR1 is SNHLY and CDR2 is FYNNEI. CDR3 amino acids: CASSVRGWDSPLHF. CDR3 DNA: TGTGCCAGCAGCGTCAGGGGCTGGGATTCACCCCTCCACTTT. The whole variable domain, filled in from reference TRBV2 and TRBJ1-6, reads EPEVTQTPSHQVTQMGQEVILRCVPISNHLYFYWYRQILGQKVEFLVSFYNNEISEKSEIFDDQFSVERPDGSNFTLKIRSTKLEDSAMYFCASSVRGWDSPLHFGNGTRLTVT.

This clonotype was found many times. J is TRBJ2-7 and V is TRBV5-1, with D perhaps TRBD1 (6 bases). The ends were cut back, 2 bases at V and 1 base at J, with 13 bases in the middle. This CDR3 spans 15 amino acids. CDR1 and CDR2 from the germline V gene are SGHRS and YFSETQ. In nucleotides, the CDR3 is TGCGCCAGCAGCTTAGGGGACACAAGGTCCTACGAGCAGTACTTC. Translated: CASSLGDTRSYEQYF.